This record looks at one TCR beta chain sequence and its context. PCR amplification relied on 60 Vbeta primers (plus 13 Jbeta primers). In the authors' workflow: Around 9.9 million shared chains were among the 60 million to 80 million unique TCR beta chains that a later analysis counted. Assay: immunoSEQ multiplex PCR; the TCRdb copy retains only in-frame clones and omits some. The D gene and trimming were derived from the DNA, and the V and J assignments and clone size from that table. Of approximately 130,000 clones in the sample, around four fifths were seen once. The sample belongs to a study of cytomegalovirus exposure and HLA in healthy donors. Unrecorded immune exposure was likely among donors, who were nominally healthy when sampled. This CDR3 spans 15 amino acids. Germline CDR1 MNHEY, CDR2 SMNVEV (reference sequence). Trimming removed 5 bases from V and 8 bases from J; junction bases left unmatched: 9.

The chain uses TRBV27 and TRBJ2-1; 10 bases are shared with TRBD2. The source is a woman aged 40 to 55 in good health and CMV-seronegative. The sequencing sample was made of PBMCs. The CDR3 sequence is CASSTPSGGKDEQFF. CDR3 in DNA: TGTGCCAGCAGTACACCTAGCGGGGGTAAAGATGAGCAGTTCTTC.